A selection of T cell receptor beta chains follows, all from one sample in a study of T cell repertoires in aging, cancer and after chemotherapy. TCRdb processed the multiplex PCR reads anew with MiXCR; each CDR3 protein has one entry. The repertoire includes just under 10,000 distinct CDR3 sequences, approximately 30% of them detected once, and approximately 3% sits in the top ten. Input material: blood. These receptors all stem from a human donor in good health. Each CDR3 is given with its conserved first and last residue. A D gene is named only where the DNA matches it firmly. Size is stated for part of the rows, as once, few or many counts, or as a class when the clone is expanded.

V gene,D gene,J gene,clone size,CDR3 DNA,CDR3 protein
TRBV5-4,.,TRBJ1-1,.,TGTGCCAGCAGCTTCTTGAACACTGAAGCTTTCTTT,CASSFLNTEAFF
TRBV27,.,TRBJ1-1,.,TGTGCCAGTTTAGCCAGGGCGGACACTGAAGCTTTCTTT,CASLARADTEAFF
TRBV6-5,.,TRBJ1-2,.,TGTGCCAGCAGTGAAGTTGCCAGCCGATATGGCTACACCTTC,CASSEVASRYGYTF
TRBV19,.,TRBJ2-7,medium-sized,TGTGCCAGTAGTTTGGAGGTAGGCAGAACCTACGAGCAGTACTTC,CASSLEVGRTYEQYF
TRBV6-5,TRBD2,TRBJ2-1,few,TGTGCCAGCAGTCAACGAGGACTAGCGGGAGGTGAGCAGTTCTTC,CASSQRGLAGGEQFF
TRBV29-1,.,TRBJ2-2,medium-sized,TGCAGCGTTGAGACAGGAGATCGCACCGGGGAGCTGTTTTTT,CSVETGDRTGELFF
TRBV19,TRBD1,TRBJ2-1,medium-sized,TGTGCCAGTAGTATACAGGGGGCCAACAATGAGCAGTTCTTC,CASSIQGANNEQFF
TRBV15,.,TRBJ1-3,.,TGTGCCACCAGCAGAGATGGGGGAGCCGGTGGAAACACCATATATTTT,CATSRDGGAGGNTIYF
TRBV7-2,.,TRBJ2-3,.,TGTGCCAGCAGGGCCGGGAATACGCAGAATTTT,CASRAGNTQNF
TRBV5-5,TRBD2,TRBJ2-7,few,TGTGCCACCTTCGGCCTAGCGGGGACCTACGAGCAGTACTTC,CATFGLAGTYEQYF
TRBV30,.,TRBJ1-5,.,TGTGCCTGGAGTCAGACAGACGGCAATCAGCCCCAGCATTTT,CAWSQTDGNQPQHF
TRBV27,TRBD1,TRBJ1-2,.,TGTGCCAGCGGATCCCGGGACAGACGGCGGCCCTTGTGTGGCTACACCTTC,CASGSRDRRRPLCGYTF
TRBV29-1,TRBD1,TRBJ2-2,medium-sized,TGCAGCGTTCGGAGGACAGGGGGCGTGGGCGGGGAGCTGTTTTTT,CSVRRTGGVGGELFF
TRBV19,.,TRBJ1-2,few,TGTGCCAGTACCATATCCCTTTCCCGAGGAGTCAACTATGGCTACACCTTC,CASTISLSRGVNYGYTF
TRBV19,.,TRBJ2-6,.,TGTGCCAGTAGTAAGGACCCGGCGCTTGGGGCCAACGTCCTGACTTTC,CASSKDPALGANVLTF
TRBV29-1,.,TRBJ2-1,medium-sized,TGCAGCGTGGGACTCCCTTGGAATGAGCAGTTCTTC,CSVGLPWNEQFF
TRBV6-2/TRBV6-3,.,TRBJ1-2,.,TGTGCCAGCAGTGTGGGGACCTCCTACGGTGGCTACACCTTC,CASSVGTSYGGYTF
TRBV10-3,TRBD1,TRBJ2-3,.,TGTGCCATCAGTGATCCGCGGACAGGGCTTATGCCAGATACGCAGTATTTT,CAISDPRTGLMPDTQYF
TRBV28,.,TRBJ1-4,.,TGTGCCCTCAACGGGGGGTCTAATGAAAAACTGTTTTTT,CALNGGSNEKLFF
TRBV12-3/TRBV12-4,.,TRBJ1-1,.,TGTGCCAGCAGCCTAGACAGTACTAACACTGAAGCTTTCTTT,CASSLDSTNTEAFF
TRBV12-3/TRBV12-4,.,TRBJ2-7,.,TGTGCCAGTAGAGCCTCCCTAAAGCAGTACTTC,CASRASLKQYF
TRBV11-1,TRBD1,TRBJ1-1,.,TGTGCCAGCCGAGACACAGGGGGCGGCACTGAAGCTTTCTTT,CASRDTGGGTEAFF
TRBV5-5,TRBD1,TRBJ1-4,.,TGTGCCAGAAGCTTGGGGCGGGACAGGAAACTTCTTTTCCCATTT,CARSLGRDRKLLFPF
TRBV19,TRBD1,TRBJ1-5,.,TGTGCCAGTAGTATAGGGGCAGGGGGGGTTCAGCCCCAGCATTTT,CASSIGAGGVQPQHF
TRBV5-1,TRBD1,TRBJ1-5,once,TGCGCCAGCAGCCCACAGGGGGGGCGTCAGCCCCAGCATTTT,CASSPQGGRQPQHF
TRBV19,.,TRBJ2-2,.,TGTGCCAGTAGTATAGATGGTTACAGGGCTTCCGGGGAGCTGTTTTTT,CASSIDGYRASGELFF
TRBV27,.,TRBJ2-3,.,TGTGCCAGCAGCCCGATCGAGGGACCCACAGATACGCAGTATTTT,CASSPIEGPTDTQYF
TRBV6-5,.,TRBJ2-7,few,TGTGCCAGCAGTTACTCTAACAGGAGATACGAGCAGTACTTC,CASSYSNRRYEQYF
TRBV6-6,.,TRBJ2-1,few,TGTGCCAGCAGTTACGGCAGGGTCAATGAGCAGTTCTTC,CASSYGRVNEQFF
TRBV20-1,.,TRBJ2-1,once,TGCAGTGCTAAAGGCGGAGCGAGCGGCTACAATGAGCAGTTCTTC,CSAKGGASGYNEQFF
TRBV27,.,TRBJ1-2,.,TGTGCCAGCAGCGCCGGAGGGGACTATGGCTACACCTTC,CASSAGGDYGYTF
TRBV11-2,TRBD2,TRBJ2-7,.,TGTGCCAGCAGCTTTACGACTAGCGGTTATTACGAGCAGTACTTC,CASSFTTSGYYEQYF
TRBV11-3,TRBD2,TRBJ2-3,medium-sized,TGTGCCAGCAGCCGAACGGCCCCGGGACTAGCGGCTCAGGATACGCAGTATTTT,CASSRTAPGLAAQDTQYF
TRBV5-6,.,TRBJ2-2,.,TGTGCCAGCAGCTCGACGGAGGGAACCGGGGAGCTGTTTTTT,CASSSTEGTGELFF
TRBV20-1,.,TRBJ2-7,.,TGCAGTGCTAGTCCGGGGGCGGCCTCCTACGAGCAGTACTTC,CSASPGAASYEQYF
TRBV27,TRBD1,TRBJ2-2,few,TGTGCCAGCCGACCCGGGGACAGGGACACCGGGGAGCTGTTTTTT,CASRPGDRDTGELFF
TRBV12-3/TRBV12-4,TRBD2,TRBJ2-5,few,TGTGCCAGCAGCGCGGAGACTAGCGGGAGATTAGGACGTGAGACCCAGTACTTC,CASSAETSGRLGRETQYF